The TCR beta chain under discussion was sequenced for a study of breast tumors, draining lymph nodes, adjacent tissues. Via MiXCR, TCRdb re-called the multiplex PCR reads, giving one row per CDR3 protein. Of 200,000 to 250,000 distinct CDR3 sequences listed, roughly 32% are singletons. The V gene's germline CDR1 is SGHRS and CDR2 YFSETQ. The CDR3 sequence is 15 residues long. V lost 0 bases and J 3 bases, leaving 9 bases between the germline ends. Axillary draining lymph nodes of breast cancer patients supplied the node samples. Study results and caveats: Tumor and nontumor repertoires were significantly more similar in luminal-like than in basal-like breast cancer. The lymph node origin of tumor T cells was framed as consistent with a hypothesis, not demonstrated. Tumor repertoires ranked between lymph nodes and nontumor tissue in diversity, with V and J gene preferences.

This clonotype was seen many times. Its target is unknown. This sequence joins TRBV5-1 and TRBJ1-4; D unclear. This receptor was identified in a female donor with breast cancer. Some clones in this sample may be carry-over from other donors' samples. Material for sequencing was axillary lymph node tissue. The CDR3 spells CASSLAAPANEKLFF. DNA of the CDR3: TGCGCCAGCAGCTTGGCGGCGCCCGCTAATGAAAAACTGTTTTTT.